The clone carrying this T cell receptor beta chain appeared many times. This sample is drawn from a study of early T cells in non-severe SARS-CoV-2 infection. Germline-derived CDR1 and CDR2 are MDHEN and SYDVKM. The V gene lost 4 bases and the J gene lost 4 bases, with 16 bases spanning the gap. CDR3 size: 15 residues. One entry per CDR3 protein, called by TCRdb with MiXCR from the 5' RACE reads. The data contain roughly 41,000 distinct CDR3 sequences, roughly 5.4% of them singletons. The chain couples TRBV28 to TRBJ1-2, with D tentatively TRBD1 (5 bases). The source is an adult who was a healthcare worker with PCR-confirmed SARS-CoV-2 infection or an uninfected control (not recorded which). The sequenced sample was whole blood, obtained at baseline. CDR3 loop: CASSYLGAQRYGYTF. The DNA of the CDR3 is TGTGCCAGCAGTTACCTAGGGGCCCAACGCTATGGCTACACCTTC.